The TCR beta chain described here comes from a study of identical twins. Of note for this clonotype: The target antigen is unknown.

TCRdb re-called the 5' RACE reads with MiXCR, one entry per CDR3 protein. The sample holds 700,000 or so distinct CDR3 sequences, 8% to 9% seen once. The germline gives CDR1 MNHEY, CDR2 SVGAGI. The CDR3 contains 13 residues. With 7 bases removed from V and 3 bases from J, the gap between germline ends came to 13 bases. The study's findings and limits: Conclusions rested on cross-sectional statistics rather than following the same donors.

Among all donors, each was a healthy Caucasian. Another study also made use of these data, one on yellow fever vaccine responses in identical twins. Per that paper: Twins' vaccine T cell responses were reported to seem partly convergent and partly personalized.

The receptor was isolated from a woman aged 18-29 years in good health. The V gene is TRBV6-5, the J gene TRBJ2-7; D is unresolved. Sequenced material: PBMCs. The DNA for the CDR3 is TGTGCCAGCACTTATCTCTGGGGCTACGAGCAGTACTTC. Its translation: CASTYLWGYEQYF.